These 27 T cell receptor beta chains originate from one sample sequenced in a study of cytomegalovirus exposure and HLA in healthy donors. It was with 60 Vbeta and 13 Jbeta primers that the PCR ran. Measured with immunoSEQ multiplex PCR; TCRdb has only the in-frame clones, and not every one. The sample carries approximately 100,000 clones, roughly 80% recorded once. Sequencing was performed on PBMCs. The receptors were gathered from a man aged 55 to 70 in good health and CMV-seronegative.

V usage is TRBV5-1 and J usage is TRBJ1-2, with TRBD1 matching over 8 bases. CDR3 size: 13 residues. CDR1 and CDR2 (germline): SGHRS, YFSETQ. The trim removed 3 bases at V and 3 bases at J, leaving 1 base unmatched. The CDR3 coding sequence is TGCGCCAGCAGCTGGGGACAGGACTATGGCTACACCTTC. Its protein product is CASSWGQDYGYTF. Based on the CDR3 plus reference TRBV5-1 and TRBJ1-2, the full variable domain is KAGVTQTPRYLIKTRGQQVTLSCSPISGHRSVSWYQQTPGQGLQFLFEYFSETQRNKGNFPGRFSGRQFSNSRSEMNVSTLELGDSALYLCASSWGQDYGYTFGSGTRLTVV.

Here the CDR3 reads CASSLVQTRMNTEAFF. The CDR3, as DNA: TGTGCCAGCAGCTTAGTCCAGACTCGCATGAACACTGAAGCTTTCTTT. V gene TRBV7-2 combines with J gene TRBJ1-1; D is unresolved. This CDR3 region has 16 residues. Germline V lookup: CDR1 SGHTA, CDR2 FQGNSA. V lost 1 base and J lost 0, with 12 bases in between. Drawing the rest from reference TRBV7-2 and TRBJ1-1, the complete variable domain is GAGVSQSPSNKVTEKGKDVELRCDPISGHTALYWYRQSLGQGLEFLIYFQGNSAPDKSGLPSDRFSAERTGGSVSTLTIQRTQQEDSAVYLCASSLVQTRMNTEAFFGQGTRLTVV.

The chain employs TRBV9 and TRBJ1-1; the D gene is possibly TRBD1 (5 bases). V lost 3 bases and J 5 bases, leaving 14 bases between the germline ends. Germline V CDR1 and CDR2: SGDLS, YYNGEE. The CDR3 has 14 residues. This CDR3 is CASSAGQGMTEAFF. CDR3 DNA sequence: TGTGCCAGCAGCGCAGGGCAGGGCATGACTGAAGCTTTCTTT. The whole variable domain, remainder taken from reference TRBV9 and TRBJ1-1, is DSGVTQTPKHLITATGQRVTLRCSPRSGDLSVYWYQQSLDQGLQFLIQYYNGEERAKGNILERFSAQQFPDLHSELNLSSLELGDSALYFCASSAGQGMTEAFFGQGTRLTVV.

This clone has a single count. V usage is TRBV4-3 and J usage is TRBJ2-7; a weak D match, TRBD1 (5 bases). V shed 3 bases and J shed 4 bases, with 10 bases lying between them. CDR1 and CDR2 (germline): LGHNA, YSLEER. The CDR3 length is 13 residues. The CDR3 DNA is TGCGCCAGCAGCCATCCGGACACTTACGAGCAGTACTTC. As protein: CASSHPDTYEQYF.

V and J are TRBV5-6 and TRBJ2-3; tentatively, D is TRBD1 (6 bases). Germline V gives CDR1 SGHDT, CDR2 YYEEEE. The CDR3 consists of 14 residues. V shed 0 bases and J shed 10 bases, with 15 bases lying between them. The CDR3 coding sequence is TGTGCCAGCAGCTTGGCAGGGGCACCGCGGGCGCAGTATTTT. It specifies CASSLAGAPRAQYF. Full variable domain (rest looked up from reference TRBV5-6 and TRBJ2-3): DAGVTQSPTHLIKTRGQQVTLRCSPKSGHDTVSWYQQALGQGPQFIFQYYEEEERQRGNFPDRFSGHQFPNYSSELNVNALLLGDSALYLCASSLAGAPRAQYFGPGTRLTVL.

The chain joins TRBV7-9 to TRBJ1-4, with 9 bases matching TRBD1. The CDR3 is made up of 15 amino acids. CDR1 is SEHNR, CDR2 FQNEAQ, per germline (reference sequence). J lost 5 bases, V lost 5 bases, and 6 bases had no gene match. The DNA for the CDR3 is TGTGCCAGCAGCACCCCCGGGACAGGGAATGAAAAACTGTTTTTT. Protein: CASSTPGTGNEKLFF.

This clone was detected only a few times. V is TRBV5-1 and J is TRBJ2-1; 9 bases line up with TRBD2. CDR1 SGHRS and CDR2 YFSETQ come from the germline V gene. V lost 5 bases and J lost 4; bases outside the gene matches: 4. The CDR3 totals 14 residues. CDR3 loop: CASSELAGYNEQFF. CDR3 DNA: TGCGCCAGCAGTGAGCTAGCGGGGTACAATGAGCAGTTCTTC.

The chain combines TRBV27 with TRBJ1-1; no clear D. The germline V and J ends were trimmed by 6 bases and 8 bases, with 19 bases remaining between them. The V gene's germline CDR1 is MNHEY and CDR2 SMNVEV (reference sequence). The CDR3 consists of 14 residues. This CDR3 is CASSSLGRVVEAFF. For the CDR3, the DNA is TGTGCCAGCAGCTCCCTTGGCCGGGTGGTCGAAGCTTTCTTT.

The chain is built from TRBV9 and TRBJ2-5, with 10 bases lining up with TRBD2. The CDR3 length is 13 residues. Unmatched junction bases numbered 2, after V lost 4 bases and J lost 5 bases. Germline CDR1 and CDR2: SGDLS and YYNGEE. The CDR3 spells CASSPTSGETQYF. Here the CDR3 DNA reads TGTGCCAGCAGCCCGACTAGCGGGGAGACCCAGTACTTC.

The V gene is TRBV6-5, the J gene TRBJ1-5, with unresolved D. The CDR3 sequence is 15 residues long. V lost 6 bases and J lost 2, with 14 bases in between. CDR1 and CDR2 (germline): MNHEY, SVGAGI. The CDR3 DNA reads TGTGCCAGCAGGCCAGACATGGGAGGCAATCAGCCCCAGCATTTT. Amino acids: CASRPDMGGNQPQHF.

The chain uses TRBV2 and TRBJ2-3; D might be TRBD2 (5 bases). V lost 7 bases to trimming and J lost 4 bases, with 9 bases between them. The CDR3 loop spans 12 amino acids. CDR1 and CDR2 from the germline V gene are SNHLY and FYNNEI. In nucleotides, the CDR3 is TGTGCCAGCACCGAGGGTCCAGATACGCAGTATTTT. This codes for CASTEGPDTQYF.

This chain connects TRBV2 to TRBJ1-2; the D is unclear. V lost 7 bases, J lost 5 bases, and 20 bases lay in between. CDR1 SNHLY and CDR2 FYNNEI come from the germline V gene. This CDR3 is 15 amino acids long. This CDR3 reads CASTLVIIGMYGYTF. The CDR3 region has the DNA TGTGCCAGCACCCTGGTGATAATCGGGATGTATGGCTACACCTTC.

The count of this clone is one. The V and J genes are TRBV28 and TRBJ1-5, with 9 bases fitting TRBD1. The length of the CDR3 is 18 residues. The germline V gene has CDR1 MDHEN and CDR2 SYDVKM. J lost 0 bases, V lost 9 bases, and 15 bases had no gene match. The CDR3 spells CASLQGAYEGYSNQPQHF. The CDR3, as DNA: TGTGCCAGTCTACAGGGGGCCTACGAGGGGTATAGCAATCAGCCCCAGCATTTT.

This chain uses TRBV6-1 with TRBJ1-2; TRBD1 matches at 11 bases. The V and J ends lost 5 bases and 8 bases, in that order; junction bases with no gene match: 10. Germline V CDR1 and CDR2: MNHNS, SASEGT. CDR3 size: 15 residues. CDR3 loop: CASSTRTGGAGGYTF. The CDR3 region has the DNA TGTGCCAGCAGTACCCGGACAGGGGGCGCGGGAGGCTACACCTTC.

The DNA of the CDR3 is TGTGCCAGCAGCTTACAGGGGAGAGAGCAGTTCTTC. This codes for CASSLQGREQFF. The chain employs TRBV7-6 and TRBJ2-1, with D tentatively TRBD1 (6 bases). Per germline, CDR1 SGHVS and CDR2 FNYEAQ. V was clipped by 2 bases and J by 10 bases, with 9 bases between them. The CDR3 spans 12 residues. Variable domain in full (rest from reference TRBV7-6 and TRBJ2-1): GAGVSQSPRYKVTKRGQDVALRCDPISGHVSLYWYRQALGQGPEFLTYFNYEAQQDKSGLPNDRFSAERPEGSISTLTIQRTEQRDSAMYRCASSLQGREQFFGPGTRLTVL.

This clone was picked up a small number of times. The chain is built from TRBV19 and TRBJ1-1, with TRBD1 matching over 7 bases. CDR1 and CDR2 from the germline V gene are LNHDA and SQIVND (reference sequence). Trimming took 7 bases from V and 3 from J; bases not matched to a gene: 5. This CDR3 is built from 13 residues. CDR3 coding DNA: TGTGCCAGTAAATGGCAGGGGGACACTGAAGCTTTCTTT. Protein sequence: CASKWQGDTEAFF.

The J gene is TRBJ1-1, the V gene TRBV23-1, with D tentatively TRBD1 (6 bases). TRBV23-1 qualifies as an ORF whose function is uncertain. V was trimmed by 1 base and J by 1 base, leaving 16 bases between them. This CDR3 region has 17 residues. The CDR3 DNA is TGCGCCAGCAGTCAATTTCGGAAGGGGGAGGGGAACACTGAAGCTTTCTTT. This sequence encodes CASSQFRKGEGNTEAFF.

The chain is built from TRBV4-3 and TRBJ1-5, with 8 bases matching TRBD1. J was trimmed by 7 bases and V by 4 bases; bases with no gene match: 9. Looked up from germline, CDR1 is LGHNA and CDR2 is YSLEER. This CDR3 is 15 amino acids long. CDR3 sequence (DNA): TGCGCCAGCAGCCGAGACAGGGGTTTAGGGCAGCCCCAGCATTTT. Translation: CASSRDRGLGQPQHF.

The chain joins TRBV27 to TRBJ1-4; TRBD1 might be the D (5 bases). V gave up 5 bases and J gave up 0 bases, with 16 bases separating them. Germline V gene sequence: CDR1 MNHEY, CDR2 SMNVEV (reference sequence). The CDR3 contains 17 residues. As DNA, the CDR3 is TGTGCCAGCAGTCCCCTGCTAGGGGTTGCAACTAATGAAAAACTGTTTTTT. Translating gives CASSPLLGVATNEKLFF.

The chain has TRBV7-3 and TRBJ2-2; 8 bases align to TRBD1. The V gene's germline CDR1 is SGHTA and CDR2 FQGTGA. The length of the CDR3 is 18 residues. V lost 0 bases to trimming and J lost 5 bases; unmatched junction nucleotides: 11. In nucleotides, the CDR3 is TGTGCCAGCAGCTTAACGGTCGTGCAGGGGGCCAGAACCGGGGAGCTGTTTTTT. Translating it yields CASSLTVVQGARTGELFF.

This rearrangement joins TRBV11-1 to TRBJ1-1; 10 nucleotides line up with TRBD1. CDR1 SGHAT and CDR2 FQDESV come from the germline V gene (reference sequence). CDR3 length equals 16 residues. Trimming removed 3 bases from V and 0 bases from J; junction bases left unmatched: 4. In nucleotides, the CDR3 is TGTGCCAGCAGCTTCCGGGACAGGGGAATGAACACTGAAGCTTTCTTT. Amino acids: CASSFRDRGMNTEAFF.

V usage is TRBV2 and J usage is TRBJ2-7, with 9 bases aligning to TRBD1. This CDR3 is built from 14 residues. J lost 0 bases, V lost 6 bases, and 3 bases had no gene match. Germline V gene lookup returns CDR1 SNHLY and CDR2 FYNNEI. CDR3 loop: CASRGQGRSYEQYV. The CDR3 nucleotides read TGTGCCAGCAGGGGACAGGGACGCTCCTACGAGCAGTACGTC.

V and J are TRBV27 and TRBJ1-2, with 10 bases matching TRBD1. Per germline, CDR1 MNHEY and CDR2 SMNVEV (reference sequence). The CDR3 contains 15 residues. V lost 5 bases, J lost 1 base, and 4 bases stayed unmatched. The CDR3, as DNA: TGTGCCAGCAGTCCCGGGACAGGGGTTAACTATGGCTACACCTTC. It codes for CASSPGTGVNYGYTF.

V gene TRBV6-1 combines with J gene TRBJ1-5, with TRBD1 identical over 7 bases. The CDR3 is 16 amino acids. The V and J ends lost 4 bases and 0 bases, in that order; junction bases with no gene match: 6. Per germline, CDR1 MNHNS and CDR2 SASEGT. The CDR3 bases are TGTGCCAGCAGTGTAGGTGGACAGGTTAGCAATCAGCCCCAGCATTTT. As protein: CASSVGGQVSNQPQHF.

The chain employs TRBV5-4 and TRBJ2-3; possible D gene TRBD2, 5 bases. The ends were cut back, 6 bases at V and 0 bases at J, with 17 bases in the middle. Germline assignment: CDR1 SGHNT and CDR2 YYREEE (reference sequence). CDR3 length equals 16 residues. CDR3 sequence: CASTSREGSSTDTQYF. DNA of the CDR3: TGTGCCAGCACTTCCAGAGAGGGCAGCAGCACAGATACGCAGTATTTT. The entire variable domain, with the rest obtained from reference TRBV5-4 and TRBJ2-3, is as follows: ETGVTQSPTHLIKTRGQQVTLRCSSQSGHNTVSWYQQALGQGPQFIFQYYREEENGRGNFPPRFSGLQFPNYSSELNVNALELDDSALYLCASTSREGSSTDTQYFGPGTRLTVL.

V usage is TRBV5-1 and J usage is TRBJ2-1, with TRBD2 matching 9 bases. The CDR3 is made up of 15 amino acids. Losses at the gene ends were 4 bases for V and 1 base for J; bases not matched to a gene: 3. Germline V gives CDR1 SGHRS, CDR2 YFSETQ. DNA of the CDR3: TGCGCCAGCAGCACGCGGGGGGGATCCTACAATGAGCAGTTCTTC. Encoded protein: CASSTRGGSYNEQFF.

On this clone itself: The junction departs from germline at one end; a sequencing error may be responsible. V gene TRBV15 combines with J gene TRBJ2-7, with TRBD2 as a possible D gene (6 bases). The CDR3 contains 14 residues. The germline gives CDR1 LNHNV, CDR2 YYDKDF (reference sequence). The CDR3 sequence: CATSTFSGSNEQYF. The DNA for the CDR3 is TGTGCCACCAGCACCTTTAGCGGCTCCAACGAGCAGTACTTC.